Sequencing of this T cell receptor beta chain was carried out in a study of cytomegalovirus exposure and HLA in healthy donors. Of note for this clone: The antigen is unknown.

Findings of the study overall: The dataset shows that most TCR sequences were rare, while some public TCRs occurred in many donors. Across donors, presence/absence analyses took sequencing depth to be roughly uniform.

CDR3 size: 15 residues. With 1 base clipped from V and 4 bases from J, the junction kept 4 bases outside the gene matches. CDR1 and CDR2 from the germline V gene are GTSNPN and SVGIG (reference sequence). PCR involved 60 Vbeta and 13 Jbeta primers. Measured with immunoSEQ multiplex PCR; TCRdb has only the in-frame clones, and not every one. Of some 120,000 clones listed, around two thirds are singletons. Healthy bone marrow donors made up the cohort. The TCR originated in a woman between 40 and 50 years old in good health and CMV-seropositive. Sequenced material: PBMCs. The chain couples TRBV30 to TRBJ2-7; 13 nucleotides agree with TRBD2. CDR3 nucleotide sequence: TGTGCCTGGAGTGAGGGACTAGCGGGATCTTACGAGCAGTACTTC. Translating gives CAWSEGLAGSYEQYF.